Shown below are 5 T cell receptor beta chains from a single sample sequenced in a study of T-cell memory formation after mild COVID-19. Each CDR3 protein gets one entry after TCRdb re-called the 5' RACE reads with MiXCR. This table holds some 330,000 distinct CDR3 sequences, around 21% found once. Sequenced: PBMCs or a T cell subset sorted from them (not recorded which). The receptors derive from an adult woman who had mild COVID-19 (a few samples of this study predate the infection). Cell type and time point are not known.

This chain uses TRBV7-2 with TRBJ2-3; maybe TRBD2 (7 bases). V was clipped by 7 bases and J by 5 bases, with 16 bases between them. The CDR3 is 14 residues long. From germline, CDR1 is SGHTA and CDR2 FQGNSA. The CDR3 DNA is TGTGCCAGCACCTCACTAGCGACAGGAGATACGCAGTATTTT. As protein: CASTSLATGDTQYF.

The chain uses TRBV20-1 and TRBJ1-6, with D perhaps matching TRBD1 (5 bases). Trimming pared 0 bases from V and 7 bases from J, leaving 13 bases between. Per germline, CDR1 DFQATT and CDR2 SNEGSKA (reference sequence). This CDR3 comprises 15 residues. The DNA of the CDR3 is TGCAGTGCTAGAGATCCTGGGGGTGGGAATTCACCCCTCCACTTT. Protein product: CSARDPGGGNSPLHF.

The table lists this clonotype with a few counts. The chain combines TRBV4-2 with TRBJ2-2; 7 bases line up with TRBD1. The CDR3 runs to 15 residues. Per the germline V gene, CDR1 is LGHNA and CDR2 is YNFKEQ. With V trimmed by 3 bases and J by 7 bases, 8 bases remained unmatched. The DNA for the CDR3 is TGTGCCAGCAGCCACCGACAGGGCGAGGTCGGGGAGCTGTTTTTT. Translated, it gives CASSHRQGEVGELFF.

The V and J genes are TRBV7-3 and TRBJ2-1; tentatively, D is TRBD2 (6 bases). This CDR3 is built from 15 residues. Germline CDR1 is SGHTA and CDR2 is FQGTGA. V shed 5 bases and J shed 6 bases, with 17 bases lying between them. DNA of the CDR3: TGTGCCAGCAGCGAAGGTGGGGGGATGGGCAATGAGCAGTTCTTC. This translates into CASSEGGGMGNEQFF.

The chain uses TRBV7-9 and TRBJ1-5; D may be TRBD1 (5 bases). V was clipped by 4 bases and J by 1 base, with 20 bases between them. CDR3 size: 18 residues. In germline, CDR1 is SEHNR, CDR2 FQNEAQ (reference sequence). This CDR3 reads CASSSGTERRSSNQPQHF. The CDR3 DNA sequence: TGTGCCAGCAGCTCAGGGACCGAGAGACGGTCAAGCAATCAGCCCCAGCATTTT.